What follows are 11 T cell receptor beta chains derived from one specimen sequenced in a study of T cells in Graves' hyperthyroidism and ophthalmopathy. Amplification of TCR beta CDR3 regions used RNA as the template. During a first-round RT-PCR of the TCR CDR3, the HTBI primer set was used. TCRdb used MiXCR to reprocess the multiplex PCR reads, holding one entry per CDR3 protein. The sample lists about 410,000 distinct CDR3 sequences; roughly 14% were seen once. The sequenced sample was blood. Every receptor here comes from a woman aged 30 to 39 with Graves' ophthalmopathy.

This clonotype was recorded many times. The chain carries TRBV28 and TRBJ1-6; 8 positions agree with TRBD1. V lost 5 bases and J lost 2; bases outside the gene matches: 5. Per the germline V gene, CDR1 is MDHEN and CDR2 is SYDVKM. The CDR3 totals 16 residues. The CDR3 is CASSLTGVPYNSPLHF. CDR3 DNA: TGTGCCAGCAGTCTGACAGGGGTTCCCTATAATTCACCCCTCCACTTT.

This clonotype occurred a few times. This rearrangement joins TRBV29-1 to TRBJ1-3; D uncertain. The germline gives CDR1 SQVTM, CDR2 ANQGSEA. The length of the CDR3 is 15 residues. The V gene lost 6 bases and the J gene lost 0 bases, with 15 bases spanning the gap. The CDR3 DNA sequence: TGCAGCGTCCTAGATCGGACCTTCTCTGGAAACACCATATATTTT. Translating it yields CSVLDRTFSGNTIYF. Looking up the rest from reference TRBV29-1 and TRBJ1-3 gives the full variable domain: SAVISQKPSRDICQRGTSLTIQCQVDSQVTMMFWYRQQPGQSLTLIATANQGSEATYESGFVIDKFPISRPNLTFSTLTVSNMSPEDSSIYLCSVLDRTFSGNTIYFGEGSWLTVV.

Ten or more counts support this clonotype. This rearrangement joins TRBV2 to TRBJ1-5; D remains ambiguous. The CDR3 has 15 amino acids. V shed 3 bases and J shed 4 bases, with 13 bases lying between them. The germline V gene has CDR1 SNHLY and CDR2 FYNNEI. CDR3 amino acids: CASSELEKPNQPQHF. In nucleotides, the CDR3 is TGTGCCAGCAGTGAGTTGGAGAAACCTAATCAGCCCCAGCATTTT.

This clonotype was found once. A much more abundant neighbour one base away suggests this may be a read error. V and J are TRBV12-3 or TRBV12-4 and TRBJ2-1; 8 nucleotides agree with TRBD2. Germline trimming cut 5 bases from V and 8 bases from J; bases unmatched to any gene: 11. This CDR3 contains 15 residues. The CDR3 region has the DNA TGTGCCAGCAGTGGGATAGCGGGGTCGGTTGATGAGCAGTTCTTC. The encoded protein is CASSGIAGSVDEQFF.

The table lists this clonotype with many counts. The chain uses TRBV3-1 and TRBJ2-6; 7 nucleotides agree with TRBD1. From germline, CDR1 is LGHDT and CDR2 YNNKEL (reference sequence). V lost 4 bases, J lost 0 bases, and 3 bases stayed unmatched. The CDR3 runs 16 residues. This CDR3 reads CASSRDRHSGANVLTF. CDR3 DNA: TGTGCCAGCAGCCGGGACAGACACTCTGGGGCCAACGTCCTGACTTTC.

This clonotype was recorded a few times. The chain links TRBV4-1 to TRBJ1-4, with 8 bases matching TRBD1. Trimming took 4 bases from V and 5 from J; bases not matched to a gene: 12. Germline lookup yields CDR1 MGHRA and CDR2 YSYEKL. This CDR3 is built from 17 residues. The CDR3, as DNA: TGCGCCAGCAGCCCGGGGACAGGATGGGGGTTAAATGAAAAACTGTTTTTT. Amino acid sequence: CASSPGTGWGLNEKLFF.

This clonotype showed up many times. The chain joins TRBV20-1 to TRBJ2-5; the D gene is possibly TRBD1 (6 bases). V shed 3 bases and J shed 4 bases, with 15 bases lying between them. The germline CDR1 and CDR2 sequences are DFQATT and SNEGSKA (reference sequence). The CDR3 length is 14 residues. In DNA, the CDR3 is TGCAGTGCTAGGTATTCGCACAGGGTAGAGACCCAGTACTTC. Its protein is CSARYSHRVETQYF.

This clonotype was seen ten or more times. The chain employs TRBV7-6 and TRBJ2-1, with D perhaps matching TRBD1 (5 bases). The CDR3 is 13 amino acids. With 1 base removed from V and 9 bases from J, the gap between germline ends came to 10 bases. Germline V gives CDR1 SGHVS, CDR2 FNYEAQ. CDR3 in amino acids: CASSLGAGIEQFF. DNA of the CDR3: TGTGCCAGCAGCTTAGGCGCAGGGATTGAGCAGTTCTTC.

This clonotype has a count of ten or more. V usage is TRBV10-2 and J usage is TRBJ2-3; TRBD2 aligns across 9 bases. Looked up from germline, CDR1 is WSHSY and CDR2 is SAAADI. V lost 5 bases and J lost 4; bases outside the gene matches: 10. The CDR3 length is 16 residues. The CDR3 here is CASSFGTSPPADTQYF. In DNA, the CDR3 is TGCGCCAGCAGTTTTGGGACTAGCCCGCCCGCAGATACGCAGTATTTT.

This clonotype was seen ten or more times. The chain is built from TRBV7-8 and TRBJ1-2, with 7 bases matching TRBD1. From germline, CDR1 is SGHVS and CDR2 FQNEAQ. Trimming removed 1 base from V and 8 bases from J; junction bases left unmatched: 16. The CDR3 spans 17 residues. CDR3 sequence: CASSLDPTDRDLVGYTF. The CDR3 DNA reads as TGTGCCAGCAGCTTAGACCCCACCGACAGGGATCTTGTGGGCTACACCTTC.

As DNA, the CDR3 is TGTGCCAGCAGCGGACGGGACTCCACTAAGTACTTC. This encodes CASSGRDSTKYF. The rearrangement uses TRBV7-8 and TRBJ2-5; TRBD2 might be the D (6 bases). Germline V CDR1 and CDR2: SGHVS, FQNEAQ. Trimming cost V 5 bases and J 12 bases, with 16 bases left between them. The CDR3 runs to 12 residues.